The clone carrying this T cell receptor beta chain has only a few counts. In TCRdb, the RACE reads were re-called with MiXCR into one record per CDR3 protein. This sample yields 89,000 or so distinct CDR3 sequences, of which around 6.7% are seen a single time; approximately 1.2% belongs to the top ten. The data derive from a study of human T cells and chemical hapten exposure. V was trimmed by 5 bases and J by 0 bases, leaving 16 bases between them. The CDR3 is 16 residues long. CDR1 and CDR2 from the germline V gene are MNHEY and SVGAGI. Regarding time point: patch test 2, 6 weeks after DPC sensitization. Stated treatment: therapeutic diphenylcyclopropenone sensitization with weekly scalp DPC.

The sequence was obtained from a woman aged 25-40 years with alopecia areata. Some clones in this sample may be carry-over from other donors' samples. This sample comprised whole blood, obtained in connection with sensitization to the hapten diphenylcyclopropenone (DPC). This chain links TRBV6-5 with TRBJ2-5; no firm D call. CDR3 sequence (DNA): TGTGCCAGCAGTCCAACAGAGATGCAGTACCAAGAGACCCAGTACTTC. Translation gives CASSPTEMQYQETQYF.